This passage covers 27 T cell receptor beta chains from one sample sequenced in a study of T cell repertoires in cytomegalovirus infection. TCRdb reanalysed the reads using MiXCR and keeps one entry per CDR3 protein. The sample consists of 200,000 to 250,000 distinct CDR3 sequences, 20% to 25% of them appearing once. What was sequenced was CD8+ T cells from PBMCs. The receptors were sampled from a human donor in good health (CMV status not recorded). Some clones in this sample may be carry-over from other donors' samples.

This clonotype was counted ten times or more. The rearrangement uses TRBV7-2 and TRBJ1-2, with TRBD1 as a possible D gene (6 bases). V lost 5 bases, J lost 8 bases, and 24 bases lay in between. Per the germline V gene, CDR1 is SGHTA and CDR2 is FQGNSA. There are 16 residues in the CDR3. CDR3 residues: CASSLRDTGNLLGYTF. For the CDR3, the DNA is TGTGCCAGCAGCCTACGCGACACAGGGAACTTACTAGGCTACACCTTC.

This clonotype was seen at least ten times. The chain uses TRBV25-1 and TRBJ2-7; D might be TRBD1 (5 bases). The CDR3 has 13 amino acids. Germline loops: CDR1 MGHDK, CDR2 SYGVNS. Trimming stripped 7 bases from V and 1 base from J, with 11 bases between. CDR3 bases: TGTGCCAGCAAGATGGGGCAGTCCTACGAGCAGTACTTC. Translating it yields CASKMGQSYEQYF.

In its sample, this clonotype was seen a few times. The chain couples TRBV7-6 to TRBJ1-3; D is uncertain. The germline V gene encodes CDR1 SGHVS and CDR2 FNYEAQ. CDR3 length: 16 amino acids. V gave up 0 bases and J gave up 0 bases, with 9 bases separating them. CDR3 nucleotides: TGTGCCAGCAGCTTAGCGGGCATCGGCTCTGGAAACACCATATATTTT. Its protein product is CASSLAGIGSGNTIYF.

The V gene is TRBV7-9, the J gene TRBJ2-3; D may correspond to TRBD1 or TRBD2 (5 bases each). Germline V gene data show CDR1 as SEHNR and CDR2 as FQNEAQ (reference sequence). Trimming cost V 4 bases and J 0 bases, with 11 bases left between them. CDR3 size: 15 residues. CDR3 sequence (DNA): TGTGCCAGCAGCTCGGGACCGATAAGCACAGATACGCAGTATTTT. The encoded protein is CASSSGPISTDTQYF. The full variable domain, in which reference TRBV7-9 and TRBJ2-3 provide the parts outside the CDR3, is DTGVSQNPRHKITKRGQNVTFRCDPISEHNRLYWYRQTLGQGPEFLTYFQNEAQLEKSRLLSDRFSAERPKGSFSTLEIQRTEQGDSAMYLCASSSGPISTDTQYFGPGTRLTVL.

This chain links TRBV28 with TRBJ1-2; D is unclear. V shed 3 bases and J shed 2 bases, with 7 bases lying between them. The germline V gene encodes CDR1 MDHEN and CDR2 SYDVKM. CDR3 size: 13 residues. CDR3 in amino acids: CASSFSANYGYTF. The CDR3 DNA is TGTGCCAGCAGTTTCAGCGCAAACTATGGCTACACCTTC.

The chain uses TRBV11-1 and TRBJ2-5; tentatively, D is TRBD1 (6 bases). CDR1 and CDR2 (germline): SGHAT, FQDESV (reference sequence). The V end was cut by 3 bases, the J end by 0 bases, with 14 bases between. CDR3 length: 16 residues. CDR3 protein: CASSLRRNRDQETQYF. The DNA for the CDR3 is TGTGCCAGCAGCTTGCGGAGGAACAGGGACCAAGAGACCCAGTACTTC.

J is TRBJ1-2 and V is TRBV29-1; D ambiguous. V was trimmed by 0 bases and J by 6 bases, leaving 14 bases between them. The CDR3 covers 14 residues. The V gene's germline CDR1 is SQVTM and CDR2 ANQGSEA. For the CDR3, the DNA is TGCAGCGTTGAAGATCGAGGCCTGCTGCATGGCTACACCTTC. It is translated as CSVEDRGLLHGYTF.

There are a few counts of this clonotype. The J gene is TRBJ2-7, the V gene TRBV4-1; D perhaps matches TRBD2 (6 bases). The CDR3 is made up of 16 amino acids. Per germline, CDR1 MGHRA and CDR2 YSYEKL. The V gene lost 0 bases and the J gene lost 4 bases, with 16 bases spanning the gap. Here the CDR3 DNA reads TGCGCCAGCAGCCAAGAGACGGAGGGGACGGTTTACGAGCAGTACTTC. Translating gives CASSQETEGTVYEQYF.

This chain uses TRBV19 with TRBJ1-2; tentative D call: TRBD1 (6 bases). With 5 bases removed from V and 3 bases from J, the gap between germline ends came to 13 bases. CDR3 length: 14 residues. Germline loops: CDR1 LNHDA, CDR2 SQIVND (reference sequence). CDR3 loop: CASSPEGVYYGYTF. The CDR3 DNA reads TGTGCCAGTAGTCCCGAGGGGGTGTACTATGGCTACACCTTC.

This clonotype was recorded a few times. V and J are TRBV6-1 and TRBJ1-5; D is unresolved. The CDR3 loop spans 15 amino acids. V was shortened by 5 bases and J by 3 bases, with 14 bases between the two germline ends. Germline lookup yields CDR1 MNHNS and CDR2 SASEGT. DNA for the CDR3: TGTGCCAGCAGTTGGCACAGAAGTTACAATCAGCCCCAGCATTTT. Translating gives CASSWHRSYNQPQHF.

This clonotype has more than one count but fewer than ten. This chain uses TRBV27 with TRBJ2-5; D is perhaps TRBD1 or TRBD2 (5 bases each). Germline CDR1 MNHEY, CDR2 SMNVEV (reference sequence). The CDR3 contains 16 residues. Trimming cost V 2 bases and J 4 bases, with 17 bases left between them. The CDR3 reads CASSLLHRGTPETQYF. Here the CDR3 DNA reads TGTGCCAGCAGTTTACTCCATCGAGGGACCCCAGAGACCCAGTACTTC.

The chain recombines TRBV7-2 with TRBJ1-5; TRBD1 might be the D (6 bases). Trimming pared 1 base from V and 2 bases from J, leaving 9 bases between. The CDR3 runs to 15 residues. In germline, CDR1 is SGHTA, CDR2 FQGNSA. As DNA, the CDR3 is TGTGCCAGCAGCTTAGAGGGGGAAGGCAATCAGCCCCAGCATTTT. Residues: CASSLEGEGNQPQHF. Full variable domain (outside the CDR3, taken from reference TRBV7-2 and TRBJ1-5): GAGVSQSPSNKVTEKGKDVELRCDPISGHTALYWYRQSLGQGLEFLIYFQGNSAPDKSGLPSDRFSAERTGGSVSTLTIQRTQQEDSAVYLCASSLEGEGNQPQHFGDGTRLSIL.

This clonotype has at least ten counts. The chain uses TRBV4-1 and TRBJ2-2; 7 bases agree with TRBD2. V was clipped by 4 bases and J by 6 bases; unmatched bases: 8. Germline V gene data show CDR1 as MGHRA and CDR2 as YSYEKL. The CDR3 extends over 15 amino acids. CDR3 coding DNA: TGCGCCAGCAGCCTGGAAGCGGGGACGCCCGGGGAGCTGTTTTTT. This sequence encodes CASSLEAGTPGELFF.

The J gene is TRBJ2-2, the V gene TRBV4-2; 7 bases fit TRBD1. Per the germline V gene, CDR1 is LGHNA and CDR2 is YNFKEQ. The CDR3 is 19 residues long. V shed 4 bases and J 3 bases; nucleotides not matched to a gene: 17. CDR3: CASSLELIGGLGDTGELFF. Written as DNA, the CDR3 is TGTGCCAGCAGCCTTGAACTGATAGGGGGCTTGGGGGACACCGGGGAGCTGTTTTTT.

This chain connects TRBV2 to TRBJ2-7; D is possibly TRBD1 or TRBD2 (5 bases each). The germline V and J ends were trimmed by 6 bases and 4 bases, with 13 bases remaining between them. The germline V gene encodes CDR1 SNHLY and CDR2 FYNNEI. The CDR3 has 13 amino acids. DNA of the CDR3: TGTGCCAGCAGCCGGGGCCGACTGTACGAGCAGTACTTC. Translation: CASSRGRLYEQYF.

This rearrangement joins TRBV12-3 or TRBV12-4 to TRBJ2-3, with 8 bases lining up with TRBD2. The CDR3 covers 16 residues. Losses at the gene ends were 6 bases for V and 2 bases for J; bases not matched to a gene: 10. The DNA for the CDR3 is TGTGCCAGCAGACGCGGGGGGTACTTGGACACAGATACGCAGTATTTT. Protein product: CASRRGGYLDTDTQYF.

For this clonotype: Possible read error: a much larger clone is one base away. No conserved phenylalanine or tryptophan is present at the end of the CDR3, so a read error is the likely explanation. The chain has TRBV12-3 or TRBV12-4 and TRBJ2-7; D is uncertain. CDR3 length: 14 amino acids. V was clipped by 2 bases and J by 4 bases, with 12 bases between them. CDR3 nucleotides: TGTGCCAGCAGTTTACTGGGCAGTCCTTACGAGCAGTACTCC. Translation gives CASSLLGSPYEQYS.

The chain uses TRBV6-8 and TRBJ1-5; D possibly corresponds to TRBD1 (5 bases). Germline CDR1 reads MNHGY; CDR2 reads SAAAGT. The CDR3 runs 14 residues. V shed 0 bases and J shed 11 bases, with 14 bases lying between them. DNA for the CDR3: TGTGCCAGCAGTTACTCGAGGGTCGGGGGGACCCAGCATTTT. This codes for CASSYSRVGGTQHF.

This clonotype was detected many times. The rearrangement joins TRBV5-1 to TRBJ2-1, with D possibly matching TRBD1 (5 bases). This CDR3 comprises 16 residues. With 1 base removed from V and 0 bases from J, the gap between germline ends came to 11 bases. From germline, CDR1 is SGHRS and CDR2 YFSETQ. CDR3 sequence reads: CASSLTGLSSYNEQFF. The CDR3 DNA sequence: TGCGCCAGCAGCTTGACAGGCCTTAGCTCCTACAATGAGCAGTTCTTC. Looking up the rest from reference TRBV5-1 and TRBJ2-1 gives the full variable domain: KAGVTQTPRYLIKTRGQQVTLSCSPISGHRSVSWYQQTPGQGLQFLFEYFSETQRNKGNFPGRFSGRQFSNSRSEMNVSTLELGDSALYLCASSLTGLSSYNEQFFGPGTRLTVL.

This clonotype appeared many times. This chain uses TRBV12-3 or TRBV12-4 with TRBJ2-2; D is unresolved. Deletions cut 4 bases from V and 1 base from J, with 13 bases between. CDR3 length: 16 amino acids. CDR3 protein: CASSSWTAKNTGELFF. The CDR3 nucleotides read TGTGCCAGCAGTTCCTGGACGGCAAAGAACACCGGGGAGCTGTTTTTT.

The chain joins TRBV7-9 to TRBJ2-7; 10 nucleotides agree with TRBD1. V lost 5 bases and J lost 5; bases outside the gene matches: 6. Germline V gene sequence: CDR1 SEHNR, CDR2 FQNEAQ (reference sequence). This CDR3 is built from 14 residues. The CDR3 protein is CASSPGTGENEQYF. CDR3 DNA sequence: TGTGCCAGCAGCCCCGGGACAGGGGAGAACGAGCAGTACTTC.

This clonotype was counted ten times or more. The V call is TRBV7-8, the J call TRBJ2-5; TRBD1 matches at 10 bases. V was clipped by 5 bases and J by 4 bases; unmatched bases: 7. In germline, CDR1 is SGHVS, CDR2 FQNEAQ. The CDR3 totals 15 residues. CDR3 protein: CASSRHRQGAETQYF. The DNA of the CDR3 is TGTGCCAGCAGCCGACACCGACAGGGGGCAGAGACCCAGTACTTC.

This clonotype was recorded at least ten times. The chain is built from TRBV7-2 and TRBJ2-2, with unresolved D. The CDR3 spans 15 residues. Per the germline V gene, CDR1 is SGHTA and CDR2 is FQGNSA. Between the trimmed V and J ends, which lost 4 bases and 1 base, there was a span of 10 bases. The CDR3 DNA follows: TGTGCCAGCAGCTCATGGACCGTGAACACCGGGGAGCTGTTTTTT. Encoded protein: CASSSWTVNTGELFF.

This sequence joins TRBV20-1 and TRBJ1-5, with 7 bases aligning to TRBD1. Trimming took 1 base from V and 3 from J; bases not matched to a gene: 9. This CDR3 has 16 amino acids. Germline V gene lookup returns CDR1 DFQATT and CDR2 SNEGSKA (reference sequence). The CDR3 here is CSARASGQNYNQPQHF. CDR3 nucleotide sequence: TGCAGTGCTAGAGCTTCGGGACAGAACTACAATCAGCCCCAGCATTTT.

This clonotype was counted ten times or more. J is TRBJ2-3 and V is TRBV12-3 or TRBV12-4, with 8 bases identical to TRBD2. This CDR3 contains 13 residues. V was pared by 10 bases and J by 4 bases, with 7 bases of the junction left unmatched. CDR3 coding DNA: TGTGCCACCAATGCGGGGGGATCAGATACGCAGTATTTT. Its protein product is CATNAGGSDTQYF.

A few counts support this clonotype. J is TRBJ2-7 and V is TRBV29-1; 8 nucleotides line up with TRBD1. The germline CDR1 and CDR2 sequences are SQVTM and ANQGSEA. CDR3 length: 12 residues. After removal of 7 bases from V and 5 bases from J, the junction contained 7 bases not matched to a gene. CDR3 sequence reads: CSGGQVRNEQYF. CDR3 nucleotides: TGCAGCGGGGGACAGGTCAGGAACGAGCAGTACTTC.

The chain carries TRBV29-1 and TRBJ1-2; D is unclear. Per the germline V gene, CDR1 is SQVTM and CDR2 is ANQGSEA. The CDR3 runs to 13 residues. Trimming took 0 bases from V and 4 from J, leaving 9 bases between them. This chain's CDR3 is CSVEEADGYGYTF. For the CDR3, the DNA is TGCAGCGTTGAAGAGGCGGACGGCTATGGCTACACCTTC.